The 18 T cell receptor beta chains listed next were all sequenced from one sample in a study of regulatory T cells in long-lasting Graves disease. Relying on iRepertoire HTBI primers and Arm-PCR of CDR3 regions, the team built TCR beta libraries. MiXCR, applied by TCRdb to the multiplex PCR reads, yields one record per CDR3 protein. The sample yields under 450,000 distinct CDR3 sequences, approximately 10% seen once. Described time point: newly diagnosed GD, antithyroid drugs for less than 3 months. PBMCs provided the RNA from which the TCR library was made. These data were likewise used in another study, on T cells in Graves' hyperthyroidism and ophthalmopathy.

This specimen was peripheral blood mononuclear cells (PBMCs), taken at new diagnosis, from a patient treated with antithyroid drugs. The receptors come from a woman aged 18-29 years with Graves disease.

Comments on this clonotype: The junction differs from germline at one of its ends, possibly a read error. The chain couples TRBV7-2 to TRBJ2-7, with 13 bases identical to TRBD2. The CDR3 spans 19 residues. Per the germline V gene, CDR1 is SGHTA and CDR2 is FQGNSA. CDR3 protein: CAGSLGFRTSGRSPYEQYF. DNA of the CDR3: TGTGCCGGCAGCTTAGGATTTCGGACTAGCGGGAGATCCCCCTACGAGCAGTACTTC.

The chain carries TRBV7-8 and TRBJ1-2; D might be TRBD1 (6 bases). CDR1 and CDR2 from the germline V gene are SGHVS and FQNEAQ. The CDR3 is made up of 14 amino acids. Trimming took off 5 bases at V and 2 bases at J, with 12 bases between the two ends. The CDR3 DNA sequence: TGTGCCAGCAGCAACCGGACAGCAAACTATGGCTACACCTTC. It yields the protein CASSNRTANYGYTF. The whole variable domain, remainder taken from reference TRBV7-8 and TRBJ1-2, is GAGVSQSPRYKVAKRGQDVALRCDPISGHVSLFWYQQALGQGPEFLTYFQNEAQLDKSGLPSDRFFAERPEGSVSTLKIQRTQQEDSAVYLCASSNRTANYGYTFGSGTRLTVV.

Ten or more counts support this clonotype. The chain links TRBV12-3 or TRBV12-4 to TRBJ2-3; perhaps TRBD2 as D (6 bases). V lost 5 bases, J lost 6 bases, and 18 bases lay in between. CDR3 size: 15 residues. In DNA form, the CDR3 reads TGTGCCAGCAGTCCATGGGGGAGGCGTGGGGATACGCAGTATTTT. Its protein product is CASSPWGRRGDTQYF.

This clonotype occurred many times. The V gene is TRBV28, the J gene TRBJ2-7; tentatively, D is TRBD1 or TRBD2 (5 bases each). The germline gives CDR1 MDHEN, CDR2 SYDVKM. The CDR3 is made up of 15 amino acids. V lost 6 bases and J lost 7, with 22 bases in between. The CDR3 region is CASRRYSGRRQEQYF. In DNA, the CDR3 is TGTGCCAGCAGGCGTTATTCGGGGCGCCGTCAGGAGCAGTACTTC.

The CDR3 DNA reads TGCAGTGCTACAGACAGGAAAAATCTGAACACTGAAGCTTTCTTT. Residues: CSATDRKNLNTEAFF. V is TRBV20-1 and J is TRBJ1-1; D might be TRBD1 (6 bases). Germline values: CDR1 DFQATT, CDR2 SNEGSKA (reference sequence). The length of the CDR3 is 15 residues. The V and J ends lost 4 bases and 0 bases respectively, with 15 bases between them.

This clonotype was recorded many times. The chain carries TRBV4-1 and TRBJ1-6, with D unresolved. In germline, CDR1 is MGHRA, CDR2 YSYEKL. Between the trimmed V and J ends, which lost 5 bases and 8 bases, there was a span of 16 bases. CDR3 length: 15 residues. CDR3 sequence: CASSSTGRKDSPLHF. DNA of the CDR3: TGCGCCAGCAGCTCCACGGGTAGGAAGGATTCACCCCTCCACTTT.

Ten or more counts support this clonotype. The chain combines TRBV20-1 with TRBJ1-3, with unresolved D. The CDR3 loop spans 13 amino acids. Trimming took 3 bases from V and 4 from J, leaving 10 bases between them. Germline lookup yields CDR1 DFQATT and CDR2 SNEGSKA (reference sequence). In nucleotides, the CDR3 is TGCAGTGCTAGGCGGGCAGCAGGAAACACCATATATTTT. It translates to CSARRAAGNTIYF.

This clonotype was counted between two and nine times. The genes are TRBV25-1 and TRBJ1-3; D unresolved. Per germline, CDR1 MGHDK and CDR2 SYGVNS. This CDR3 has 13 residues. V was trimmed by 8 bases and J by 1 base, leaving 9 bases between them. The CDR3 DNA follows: TGTGCCAGCCGGACCCTTTCTGGAAACACCATATATTTT. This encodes CASRTLSGNTIYF.

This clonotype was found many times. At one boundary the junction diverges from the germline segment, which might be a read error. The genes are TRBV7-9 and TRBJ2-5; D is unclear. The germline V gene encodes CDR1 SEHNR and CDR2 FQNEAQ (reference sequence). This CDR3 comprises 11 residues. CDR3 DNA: TGTGCCAGCAGCTTGACGGACCAAGTCGGCTTC. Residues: CASSLTDQVGF.

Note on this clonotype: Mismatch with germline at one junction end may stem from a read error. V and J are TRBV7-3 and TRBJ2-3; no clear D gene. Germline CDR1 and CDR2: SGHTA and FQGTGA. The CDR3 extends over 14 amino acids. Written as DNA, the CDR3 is TGTGCCAGCAGCCCGGGTCTTGAAACAGATACGCGGTATTTT. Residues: CASSPGLETDTRYF.

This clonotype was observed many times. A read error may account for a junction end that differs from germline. Here the CDR3 DNA reads TGTGCCAGCAGCGAAGTTGCTCACCAAGAGACCCAGTACTTC. Translated, it gives CASSEVAHQETQYF. This rearrangement joins TRBV2 to TRBJ2-5, with D unresolved. The CDR3 contains 14 residues. The germline V gene encodes CDR1 SNHLY and CDR2 FYNNEI.

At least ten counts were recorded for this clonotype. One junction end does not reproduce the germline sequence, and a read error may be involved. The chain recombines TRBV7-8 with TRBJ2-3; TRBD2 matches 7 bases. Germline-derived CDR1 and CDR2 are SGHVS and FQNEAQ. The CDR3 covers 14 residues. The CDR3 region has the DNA TGTGCCAGTAGCTCCGGGACTACCCGAAATACGCAGTATTTT. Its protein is CASSSGTTRNTQYF. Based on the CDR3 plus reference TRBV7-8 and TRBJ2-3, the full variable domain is GAGVSQSPRYKVAKRGQDVALRCDPISGHVSLFWYQQALGQGPEFLTYFQNEAQLDKSGLPSDRFFAERPEGSVSTLKIQRTQQEDSAVYLCASSSGTTRNTQYFGPGTRLTVL.

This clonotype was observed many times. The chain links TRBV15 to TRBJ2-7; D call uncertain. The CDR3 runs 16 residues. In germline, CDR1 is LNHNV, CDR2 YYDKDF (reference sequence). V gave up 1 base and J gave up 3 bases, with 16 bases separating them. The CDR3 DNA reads TGTGCCACCAGCAGAGTCTGGGGTAGCATCTTCTACGAGCAGTACTTC. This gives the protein CATSRVWGSIFYEQYF.

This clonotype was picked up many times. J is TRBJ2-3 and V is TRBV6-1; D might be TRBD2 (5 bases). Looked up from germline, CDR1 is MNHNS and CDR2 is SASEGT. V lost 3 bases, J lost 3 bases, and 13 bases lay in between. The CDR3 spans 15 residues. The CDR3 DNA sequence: TGTGCCAGCAGTGAGAAGGGAGCTGGTACAGATACGCAGTATTTT. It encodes CASSEKGAGTDTQYF.

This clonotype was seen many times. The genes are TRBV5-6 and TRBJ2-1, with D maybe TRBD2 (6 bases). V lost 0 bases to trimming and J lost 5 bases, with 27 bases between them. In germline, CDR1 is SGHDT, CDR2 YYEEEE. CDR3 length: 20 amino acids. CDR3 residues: CASSLELLAVRSNTNNEQFF. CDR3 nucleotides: TGTGCCAGCAGCTTGGAGTTGTTAGCGGTCCGCTCCAACACCAACAATGAGCAGTTCTTC.

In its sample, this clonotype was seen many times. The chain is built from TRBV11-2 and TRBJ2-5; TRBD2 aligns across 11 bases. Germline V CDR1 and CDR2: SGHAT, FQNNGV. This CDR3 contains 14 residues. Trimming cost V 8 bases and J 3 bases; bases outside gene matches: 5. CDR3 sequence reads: CASRLAGLKETQYF. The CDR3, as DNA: TGTGCCAGCCGACTAGCGGGATTAAAAGAGACCCAGTACTTC.

The CDR3 region is CSARTGGQETQYF. The CDR3 nucleotides are TGCAGTGCTAGGACAGGGGGCCAAGAGACCCAGTACTTC. This rearrangement joins TRBV20-1 to TRBJ2-5, with 9 positions matching TRBD1. The germline V gene has CDR1 DFQATT and CDR2 SNEGSKA (reference sequence). J lost 1 base, V lost 3 bases, and 0 bases had no gene match. There are 13 residues in the CDR3.

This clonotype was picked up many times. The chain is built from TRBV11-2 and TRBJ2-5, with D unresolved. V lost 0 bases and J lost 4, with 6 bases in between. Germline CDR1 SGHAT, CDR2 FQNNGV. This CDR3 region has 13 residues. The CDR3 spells CASSLDLRETQYF. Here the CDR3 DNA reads TGTGCCAGCAGCTTAGATCTGCGAGAGACCCAGTACTTC.